These T cell receptor beta chains were read from a single sample in a study of identical twins. One entry per CDR3 protein, called by TCRdb with MiXCR from the 5' RACE reads. The repertoire includes some 260,000 distinct CDR3 sequences, about an eighth of them detected once, and 8.5% to 10% sits in the top ten. The sequenced sample was memory (CD45RO+) T cells sorted from blood. All receptors derive from a woman aged 18-35 years in good health. CDR3s include the opening cysteine and the closing phenylalanine or tryptophan. D genes are given only for firm matches. Size values are once, few and many counts, or a class for expanded clones, and some rows have none.

TRBV10-3	TRBJ2-1	many	TRBD2	TGTGCCATCAGTGAGAACGGGGGGTACAATGAGCAGTTCTTC	CAISENGGYNEQFF
TRBV20-1	TRBJ2-1	.	TRBD2	TGCAGTGCCTATAAGACTAGCGGGGGTTACAATGAGCAGTTCTTC	CSAYKTSGGYNEQFF
TRBV3-1	TRBJ2-7	many	.	TGTGCCAGCAGCCCGGACAGTCGGTACGAGCAGTACTTC	CASSPDSRYEQYF
TRBV20-1	TRBJ2-2	.	.	TGCAGTGCCTTTCGGGCAGGCGGGAACACCGGGGAGCTGTTTTTT	CSAFRAGGNTGELFF
TRBV3-1	TRBJ2-1	few	.	TGTGCCAGCAGCCCGAGAAAGCCTTCAGTTTACAATGAGCAGTTCTTC	CASSPRKPSVYNEQFF
TRBV4-3	TRBJ2-3	.	.	TGCGCCAGCAGCCCGACAGGTAGCACAGATACGCAGTATTTT	CASSPTGSTDTQYF
TRBV12-3/TRBV12-4	TRBJ1-1	.	.	TGTGCCAGCAGCCGTTCGGCCCAGGGGAACACTGAAGCTTTCTTT	CASSRSAQGNTEAFF
TRBV10-2	TRBJ1-1	few	.	TGCGCCAGCAGTGACGGGGGGGGCAGTCGGAACACTGAAGCTTTCTTT	CASSDGGGSRNTEAFF
TRBV25-1	TRBJ2-7	many	.	TGTGCCAGCAGTCGAAGTCTCTACGAGCAGTACTTC	CASSRSLYEQYF
TRBV7-2	TRBJ2-7	many	.	TGTGCCAGCAGCTCCCGGGGCAGCGGCGAAGGTGGCTACGAGCAGTACTTC	CASSSRGSGEGGYEQYF
TRBV20-1	TRBJ1-2	few	.	TGCAGTGCTAGAGACCCCAATAAGGGTGGCTACACCTTC	CSARDPNKGGYTF
TRBV20-1	TRBJ2-7	once	.	TGCAGTGCTGGCCAGCGACCCACCTACGAGCAGTACTTC	CSAGQRPTYEQYF
TRBV5-4	TRBJ2-5	.	TRBD2	TGTGCCAGCAGCTTGGGGACCGGGGGGCTAGCGGGAGAGACCCAGTACTTC	CASSLGTGGLAGETQYF
TRBV29-1	TRBJ1-2	.	.	TGCAGCGTTGGTGTACAGGGACGAGGCTACACCTTC	CSVGVQGRGYTF
TRBV14	TRBJ2-1	few	TRBD2	TGTGCCAGCAGCCAACTAGCGGGAGGGCGAGGGAATGAGCAGTTCTTC	CASSQLAGGRGNEQFF
TRBV7-9	TRBJ2-7	.	.	TGTGCCAGCAGCTTTCAGTACGAGCAGTACTTC	CASSFQYEQYF
TRBV12-3/TRBV12-4	TRBJ1-2	many	TRBD1	TGTGCCAGCAGGGACAGGGGGTTGTATGGCTACACCTTC	CASRDRGLYGYTF
TRBV7-6	TRBJ1-5	.	TRBD1	TGTGCCAGCAGCCGGACAGGTGGGGTCGATCAGCCCCAGCATTTT	CASSRTGGVDQPQHF
TRBV28	TRBJ2-2	many	TRBD2	TGTGCCAGCAGTTTCAGACTAGCGGGAGTTACCGGGGAGCTGTTTTTT	CASSFRLAGVTGELFF
TRBV15	TRBJ1-2	many	TRBD1	TGTGCCACCAGCAGAAGTTCCGGGACAGCTAATTTTGGCTACACCTTC	CATSRSSGTANFGYTF
TRBV7-2	TRBJ2-7	many	.	TGTGCCAGCAGCTTAGACCTCCGCGAGCAGTACTTC	CASSLDLREQYF
TRBV5-1	TRBJ2-1	.	TRBD1	TGCGCCAGCAGGCCCGGGACAGGGTACGACAATGAGCAGTTCTTC	CASRPGTGYDNEQFF
TRBV5-1	TRBJ1-2	many	.	TGCGCCAGCAGCTTGGGCGTAAACTATGGCTACACCTTC	CASSLGVNYGYTF
TRBV7-9	TRBJ2-3	.	.	TGTGCCAGCAACCTCATCGGGGGCGTGGGGACAGATACGCAGTATTTT	CASNLIGGVGTDTQYF
TRBV7-2	TRBJ2-7	.	.	TGTGCCAGCAGCTTCGGGGTGAGGTACGAGCAGTACTTC	CASSFGVRYEQYF
TRBV5-1	TRBJ2-7	many	TRBD2	TGCGCCAGCAGCTTGGAACTAGCGGGCCTCTCCTACGAGCAGTACTTC	CASSLELAGLSYEQYF
TRBV9	TRBJ2-3	.	TRBD2	TGTGCCAGCAGCGCCACCCCAGCGGGGGGATCAGATACGCAGTATTTT	CASSATPAGGSDTQYF
TRBV20-1	TRBJ2-3	few	.	TGCAGTGCTAGAAAGTTGGCGGGGAACACAGATACGCAGTATTTT	CSARKLAGNTDTQYF
TRBV20-1	TRBJ2-7	.	.	TGCAGTTGTCTCGGGCCCAACGGTTACGAGCAGTACTTC	CSCLGPNGYEQYF
TRBV11-3	TRBJ1-2	few	.	TGTGCCAGCAGCCCTGACACTTCCTATGGCTACACCTTC	CASSPDTSYGYTF
TRBV28	TRBJ2-3	few	TRBD2	TGTGCCAGCAGTTCTAGCGGGGGGACCACAGATACGCAGTATTTT	CASSSSGGTTDTQYF
TRBV20-1	TRBJ2-5	few	.	TGCAGTGCTAGGGCAGGGTTCCAAGAGACCCAGTACTTC	CSARAGFQETQYF
TRBV12-3/TRBV12-4	TRBJ1-2	few	.	TGTGCCAGCAGTTTGGGTTTCCCGGATGGCTACACCTTC	CASSLGFPDGYTF
TRBV10-2	TRBJ2-7	.	TRBD1	TGCGCCAGCAGTGACCGGGACAGGGCCTCCTACGAGCAGTACTTC	CASSDRDRASYEQYF
TRBV20-1	TRBJ1-2	.	TRBD1	TGCAGTGCTAGGGGACAGGGTAGCTACACCTTC	CSARGQGSYTF
TRBV10-3	TRBJ1-1	.	.	TGTGCCATCAGTGACAGAGGGGGGGACACTGAAGCTTTCTTT	CAISDRGGDTEAFF
TRBV5-1	TRBJ2-5	many	TRBD2	TGCGCCAGCAGCAGCTTTAGCGGGAACCAAGAGACCCAGTACTTC	CASSSFSGNQETQYF
TRBV7-9	TRBJ1-4	once	.	TGTGCCAGCAGCTTATCAGGGTTAAGTGAAAAACTGTTTTTT	CASSLSGLSEKLFF
TRBV27	TRBJ1-2	few	TRBD1	TGTGCCAGCGCTACCCGACAGGGGGTAGGGGGCTACACCTTC	CASATRQGVGGYTF
TRBV19	TRBJ2-1	few	TRBD1	TGTGCCAGTAGTCCATACAGGGGAGATGAGCAGTTCTTC	CASSPYRGDEQFF
TRBV12-3/TRBV12-4	TRBJ1-1	many	.	TGCGCCAGCAGCTTGGGGGGGAACACTGAAGCTTTCTTT	CASSLGGNTEAFF
TRBV4-3	TRBJ2-6	many	.	TGCGCCAGCAGCCATCCGGGACGGTCTTTCTCTGGGGCCAACGTCCTGACTTTC	CASSHPGRSFSGANVLTF
TRBV12-3/TRBV12-4	TRBJ1-1	many	.	TGTGCCAGCAGTCTCCAGGGGCCGACTGAAGCTTTCTTT	CASSLQGPTEAFF
TRBV7-9	TRBJ2-7	.	TRBD1	TGTGCCAGCAGCGCTGAGCCGGGACAGGGTTACGAGCAGTACTTC	CASSAEPGQGYEQYF
TRBV5-1	TRBJ2-5	few	TRBD1	TGCGCCAGCAGCTTCCAAGGGGGCGTTGGAGAGACCCAGTACTTC	CASSFQGGVGETQYF
TRBV10-3	TRBJ2-1	many	.	TGTGCCATCAGTGAGTCAGGTAGCGAGTCGAGTCTCAATGAGCAGTTCTTC	CAISESGSESSLNEQFF